The 8 T cell receptor beta chains presented below share a single source sample, sequenced in a study of CD8 T cells in Susac syndrome. Roughly 0.5 to 1 ug RNA was reverse transcribed with random hexamers. TCRdb reprocessed the immunoSEQ multiplex PCR reads via MiXCR and lists one record per CDR3 protein. The repertoire consists of 150,000 to 200,000 distinct CDR3 sequences, with roughly 95% occurring once and the leading ten covering approximately 0.14%. Material: CD4+ T cells from PBMCs. The receptors derive from a human donor in good health.

J is TRBJ1-6 and V is TRBV14; D call uncertain. The CDR3 totals 15 residues. In germline, CDR1 is SGHDN, CDR2 FVKESK. V was trimmed by 4 bases and J by 3 bases, leaving 10 bases between them. In nucleotides, the CDR3 is TGTGCCAGCAGCCCACCGGGCGTCTATAATTCACCCCTCCACTTT. It is translated as CASSPPGVYNSPLHF.

V and J are TRBV18 and TRBJ1-6; no firm D call. V lost 3 bases and J lost 3, with 6 bases in between. Looked up from germline, CDR1 is KGHSH and CDR2 is LQKENI. CDR3 length: 14 amino acids. The CDR3 sequence is CASSPPGYNSPLHF. CDR3 bases: TGTGCCAGCTCACCCCCGGGCTATAATTCACCCCTCCACTTT.

V is TRBV12-3 or TRBV12-4 and J is TRBJ2-2, with unresolved D. The CDR3 runs to 15 residues. V was clipped by 2 bases and J by 2 bases, with 9 bases between them. CDR3 protein: CASSLRRYNTGELFF. The CDR3 nucleotides read TGTGCCAGCAGTTTAAGGCGTTATAACACCGGGGAGCTGTTTTTT.

This chain uses TRBV7-9 with TRBJ1-1, with D unclear. Germline V gene data show CDR1 as SEHNR and CDR2 as FQNEAQ (reference sequence). This CDR3 has 15 residues. V was clipped by 4 bases and J by 6 bases, with 18 bases between them. Written as DNA, the CDR3 is TGTGCCAGCAGCTACCCAGGCGGAGGTGTCGCTGAAGCTTTCTTT. This translates into CASSYPGGGVAEAFF.

The chain links TRBV18 to TRBJ2-3; D is undetermined. The germline CDR1 and CDR2 sequences are KGHSH and LQKENI. Trimming removed 0 bases from V and 0 bases from J, with 7 bases in between. This CDR3 has 15 residues. The DNA for the CDR3 is TGTGCCAGCTCACCACCCTCAAAGAGCACAGATACGCAGTATTTT. Its translation is CASSPPSKSTDTQYF.

The rearrangement uses TRBV20-1 and TRBJ2-7; D assignment may be TRBD1 or TRBD2 (5 bases each). V lost 4 bases and J 7 bases, leaving 20 bases between the germline ends. In germline, CDR1 is DFQATT, CDR2 SNEGSKA (reference sequence). The CDR3 is 14 residues long. The CDR3 here is CSAILGRGIGEQYF. The DNA of the CDR3 is TGCAGTGCTATTCTGGGACGGGGCATTGGAGAGCAGTACTTC.

J is TRBJ2-5 and V is TRBV3-1; D ambiguous. CDR1 LGHDT and CDR2 YNNKEL come from the germline V gene (reference sequence). V lost 0 bases and J lost 7, with 9 bases in between. The CDR3 totals 13 residues. This chain's CDR3 is CASSQDRLRTQYF. DNA for the CDR3: TGTGCCAGCAGCCAAGATCGACTCAGGACCCAGTACTTC.

The chain is built from TRBV19 and TRBJ1-1; D is undetermined. Deletions cut 2 bases from V and 1 base from J, with 5 bases between. CDR1 is LNHDA, CDR2 SQIVND, per germline (reference sequence). This CDR3 comprises 13 residues. CDR3 bases: TGTGCCAGTAGTATACTGGAGAACACTGAAGCTTTCTTT. Its protein is CASSILENTEAFF.